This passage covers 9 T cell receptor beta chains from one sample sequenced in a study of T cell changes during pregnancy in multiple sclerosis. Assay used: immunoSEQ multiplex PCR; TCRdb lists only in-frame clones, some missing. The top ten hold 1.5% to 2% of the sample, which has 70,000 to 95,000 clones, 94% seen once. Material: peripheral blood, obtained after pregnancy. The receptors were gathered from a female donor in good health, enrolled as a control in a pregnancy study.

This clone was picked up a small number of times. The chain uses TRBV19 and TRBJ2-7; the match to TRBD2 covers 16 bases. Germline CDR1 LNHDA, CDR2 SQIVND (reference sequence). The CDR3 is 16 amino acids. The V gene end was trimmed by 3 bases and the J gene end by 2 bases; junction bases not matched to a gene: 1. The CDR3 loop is CASSMGTSGRAYEQYF. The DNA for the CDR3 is TGTGCCAGTAGTATGGGGACTAGCGGGAGGGCCTACGAGCAGTACTTC.

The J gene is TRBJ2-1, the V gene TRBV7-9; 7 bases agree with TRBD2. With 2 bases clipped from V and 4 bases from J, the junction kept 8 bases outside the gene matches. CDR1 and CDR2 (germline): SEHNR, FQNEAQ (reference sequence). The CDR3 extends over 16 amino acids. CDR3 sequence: CASSLRRAGVYNEQFF. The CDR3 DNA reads TGTGCCAGCAGCTTAAGGCGGGCGGGGGTATACAATGAGCAGTTCTTC. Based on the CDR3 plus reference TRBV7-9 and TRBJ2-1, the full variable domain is DTGVSQNPRHKITKRGQNVTFRCDPISEHNRLYWYRQTLGQGPEFLTYFQNEAQLEKSRLLSDRFSAERPKGSFSTLEIQRTEQGDSAMYLCASSLRRAGVYNEQFFGPGTRLTVL.

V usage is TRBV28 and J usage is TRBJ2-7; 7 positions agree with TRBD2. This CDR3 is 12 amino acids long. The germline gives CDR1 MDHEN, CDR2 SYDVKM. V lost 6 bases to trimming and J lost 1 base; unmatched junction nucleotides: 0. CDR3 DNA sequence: TGTGCCAGCAGGGGGGGGTCCTACGAGCAGTACTTC. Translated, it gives CASRGGSYEQYF.

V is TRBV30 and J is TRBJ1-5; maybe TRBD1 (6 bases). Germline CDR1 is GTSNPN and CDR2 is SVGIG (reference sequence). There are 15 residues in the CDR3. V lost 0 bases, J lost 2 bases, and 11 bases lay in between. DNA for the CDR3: TGTGCCTGGAGTGTAGGGTCAGGGGGCAATCAGCCCCAGCATTTT. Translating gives CAWSVGSGGNQPQHF.

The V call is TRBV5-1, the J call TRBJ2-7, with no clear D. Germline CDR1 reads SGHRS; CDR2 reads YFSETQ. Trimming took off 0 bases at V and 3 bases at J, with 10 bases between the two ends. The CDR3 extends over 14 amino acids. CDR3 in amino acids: CASSLAGSGYEQYF. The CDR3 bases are TGCGCCAGCAGCTTGGCTGGGTCGGGCTACGAGCAGTACTTC. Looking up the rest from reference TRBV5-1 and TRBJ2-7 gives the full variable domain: KAGVTQTPRYLIKTRGQQVTLSCSPISGHRSVSWYQQTPGQGLQFLFEYFSETQRNKGNFPGRFSGRQFSNSRSEMNVSTLELGDSALYLCASSLAGSGYEQYFGPGTRLTVT.

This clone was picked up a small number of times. The CDR3 is CASSATGGSYGYTF. The CDR3 bases are TGTGCCAGCAGCGCGACAGGGGGTTCCTATGGCTACACCTTC. The chain carries TRBV5-4 and TRBJ1-2; 9 bases agree with TRBD1. The CDR3 runs to 14 residues. Per germline, CDR1 SGHNT and CDR2 YYREEE (reference sequence). Germline trimming cut 4 bases from V and 4 bases from J; bases unmatched to any gene: 5.

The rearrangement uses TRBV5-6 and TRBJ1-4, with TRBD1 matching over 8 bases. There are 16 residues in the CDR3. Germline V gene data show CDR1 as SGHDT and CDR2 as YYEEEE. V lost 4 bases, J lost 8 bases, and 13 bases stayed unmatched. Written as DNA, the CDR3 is TGTGCCAGCAGCCTCAGAATCAGGGGGCTGGCAGAAAAACTGTTTTTT. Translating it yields CASSLRIRGLAEKLFF.

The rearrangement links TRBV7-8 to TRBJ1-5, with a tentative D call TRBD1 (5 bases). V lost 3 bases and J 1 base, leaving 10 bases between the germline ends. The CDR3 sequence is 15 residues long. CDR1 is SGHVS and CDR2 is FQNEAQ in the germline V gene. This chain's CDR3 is CASSFQGQSNQPQHF. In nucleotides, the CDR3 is TGTGCCAGCAGCTTCCAGGGTCAGAGCAATCAGCCCCAGCATTTT.

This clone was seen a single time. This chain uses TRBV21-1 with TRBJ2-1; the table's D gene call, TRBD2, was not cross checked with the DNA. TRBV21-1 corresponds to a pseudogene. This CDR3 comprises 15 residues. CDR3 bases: TGTGCCAGCAGCAATTCGGGAGCCTTATTTAGTGAGCAGTTCTTC. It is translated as CASSNSGALFSEQFF.